Here is one T cell receptor (beta chain) with its context. It was at deep level that the assay was run. TCRdb's table, derived via immunoSEQ multiplex PCR, lists solely in-frame clones and lacks some. Altogether about 680,000 clones are present, about 90% being singletons, with the ten largest covering approximately 25%. The data stem from a study of shared clonotypes between healthy human individuals. Germline V lookup: CDR1 SGHKS, CDR2 YYEKEE (reference sequence). The CDR3 has 16 amino acids. The ends lost 2 bases at V and 1 base at J; junction bases unmatched: 7. Positively selected for CCR7, the CD45RO-negative cells used as naive CD8 cells excluded terminally differentiated effector memory CD45RA+ cells.

The sample comprised naive CD8+ T cells sorted from blood. V and J are TRBV5-5 and TRBJ2-3; 7 positions match TRBD2. This sequence was found in a young man in good health. CDR3 DNA sequence: TGTGCCAGCAGCTTCTACTCTAGCGGACGCACAGATACGCAGTATTTT. It translates to CASSFYSSGRTDTQYF.